Shown below are 29 T cell receptor beta chains from a single sample sequenced in a study of T-cell reconstitution after alpha-beta-depleted transplantation in children. The library targeted TCRbeta and was prepared with unique molecular identifiers. TCRdb called the PCR reads again in MiXCR, with one record for every CDR3 protein. The repertoire holds around 210,000 distinct CDR3 sequences, with about 7% as singletons. The material sequenced was PBMCs, taken before TCRalphabeta/CD19-depleted stem cell transplant. Every receptor here comes from a boy aged 2 to 10 with acute lymphoblastic leukemia, due to receive a stem cell transplant.

This clonotype was observed at least ten times. The chain is built from TRBV5-4 and TRBJ2-7; 8 positions match TRBD1. The CDR3 is 15 residues long. Trimming at V came to 4 bases and at J to 2 bases, leaving 8 bases not matched to a gene. Germline lookup yields CDR1 SGHNT and CDR2 YYREEE (reference sequence). DNA for the CDR3: TGTGCCAGCAGCGTCGGACAGGGAGGCCCCTACGAGCAGTACTTC. This codes for CASSVGQGGPYEQYF.

The chain couples TRBV4-3 to TRBJ2-7; D could derive from TRBD1 or TRBD2 (5 bases each). V lost 1 base and J 3 bases, leaving 16 bases between the germline ends. Germline CDR1 reads LGHNA; CDR2 reads YSLEER. CDR3 length: 16 residues. The CDR3 loop reads CASSQATRDGIYEQYF. The CDR3 DNA is TGCGCCAGCAGCCAAGCCACCCGGGACGGCATCTACGAGCAGTACTTC.

This clonotype was found many times. V usage is TRBV5-1 and J usage is TRBJ2-3; TRBD2 matches at 10 bases. After removal of 4 bases from V and 8 bases from J, the junction contained 13 bases not matched to a gene. This CDR3 is 16 amino acids long. The germline gives CDR1 SGHRS, CDR2 YFSETQ. The CDR3 DNA sequence: TGCGCCAGCAGCGGGGGCGCTAGCGGGGGACCGGCTACGCAGTATTTT. Amino acids: CASSGGASGGPATQYF.

This clonotype was seen a handful of times. This chain joins TRBV11-2 and TRBJ2-7; 7 bases are a match to TRBD1. Germline V lookup: CDR1 SGHAT, CDR2 FQNNGV. CDR3 length equals 19 residues. V was clipped by 4 bases and J by 0 bases; unmatched bases: 18. The CDR3 DNA sequence: TGTGCCAGCAGCTCACACTCCGGAAGGGGGCTAGGAGGCTCCTACGAGCAGTACTTC. Its translation is CASSSHSGRGLGGSYEQYF.

V and J are TRBV4-3 and TRBJ2-1; D unresolved. With 0 bases removed from V and 8 bases from J, the gap between germline ends came to 8 bases. The CDR3 sequence is 13 residues long. Germline V gene data show CDR1 as LGHNA and CDR2 as YSLEER. The CDR3, as DNA: TGCGCCAGCAGCCAAGAAACGGACCATGAGCAGTTCTTC. Protein: CASSQETDHEQFF.

The chain links TRBV30 to TRBJ1-3; D might be TRBD1 (5 bases). With 2 bases removed from V and 11 bases from J, the gap between germline ends came to 16 bases. The CDR3 runs to 13 residues. Germline CDR1 reads GTSNPN; CDR2 reads SVGIG (reference sequence). The DNA of the CDR3 is TGTGCCTGGAGTATTGGGCCTGGGGACTCCATATATTTT. Translated: CAWSIGPGDSIYF. The full variable domain, its missing parts supplied by reference TRBV30 and TRBJ1-3, is SQTIHQWPATLVQPVGSPLSLECTVEGTSNPNLYWYRQAAGRGLQLLFYSVGIGQISSEVPQNLSASRPQDRQFILSSKKLLLSDSGFYLCAWSIGPGDSIYFGEGSWLTVV.

This clonotype came up many times. The chain has TRBV2 and TRBJ1-1, with a tentative D call TRBD1 (6 bases). The germline V gene has CDR1 SNHLY and CDR2 FYNNEI. V was pared by 6 bases and J by 3 bases, with 14 bases between. This CDR3 region has 14 residues. DNA for the CDR3: TGTGCCAGCAGGGACAGCACGAAGTACACTGAAGCTTTCTTT. This encodes CASRDSTKYTEAFF.

This clonotype was counted ten times or more. The J gene is TRBJ1-4, the V gene TRBV3-1; D might be TRBD1 (6 bases). Germline values: CDR1 LGHDT, CDR2 YNNKEL (reference sequence). Between the trimmed V and J ends, which lost 4 bases and 7 bases, there was a span of 16 bases. This CDR3 is 15 amino acids long. This CDR3 is CASSLRQQGGEKLFF. The CDR3 nucleotides are TGTGCCAGCAGCCTCCGACAACAGGGAGGTGAAAAACTGTTTTTT.

There are many counts of this clonotype. The chain carries TRBV28 and TRBJ2-3; D perhaps matches TRBD1 (5 bases). Per the germline V gene, CDR1 is MDHEN and CDR2 is SYDVKM. The V end was cut by 7 bases, the J end by 1 base, with 12 bases between. This CDR3 contains 14 residues. The DNA of the CDR3 is TGTGCCAGCACCCAGGGAAGGGGCACAGATACGCAGTATTTT. It yields the protein CASTQGRGTDTQYF. Full variable domain (remainder filled in from reference TRBV28 and TRBJ2-3): DVKVTQSSRYLVKRTGEKVFLECVQDMDHENMFWYRQDPGLGLRLIYFSYDVKMKEKGDIPEGYSVSREKKERFSLILESASTNQTSMYLCASTQGRGTDTQYFGPGTRLTVL.

This clonotype appeared a single time. CDR3 coding DNA: TGTGCCAGCTCACAATACTATGAGACCCAGTACTTC. It encodes CASSQYYETQYF. The rearrangement joins TRBV18 to TRBJ2-5; no clear D. CDR1 is KGHSH and CDR2 is LQKENI in the germline V gene. This CDR3 is built from 12 residues. The V end lost 4 bases, the J end lost 5 bases, and 8 bases lay between the germline ends.

V usage is TRBV20-1 and J usage is TRBJ2-5; the D is unclear. The CDR3 consists of 10 residues. V was shortened by 2 bases and J by 8 bases, with 6 bases between the two germline ends. Looked up from germline, CDR1 is DFQATT and CDR2 is SNEGSKA (reference sequence). The CDR3 spells CSARFSTQYF. The DNA for the CDR3 is TGCAGTGCTAGATTCAGCACCCAGTACTTC.

This clonotype was found many times. The J gene is TRBJ2-5, the V gene TRBV7-8, with a tentative D call TRBD1 (5 bases). The germline V and J ends were trimmed by 4 bases and 3 bases, with 9 bases remaining between them. The CDR3 extends over 13 amino acids. Germline CDR1 SGHVS, CDR2 FQNEAQ. CDR3 nucleotide sequence: TGTGCCAGCAGCTCGGGCAGGGAAGAGACCCAGTACTTC. Its protein is CASSSGREETQYF.

This clonotype was counted at least ten times. V and J are TRBV6-2 or TRBV6-3 and TRBJ1-1; 9 bases line up with TRBD1. The germline V gene encodes CDR1 MNHEY and CDR2 SVGEGT. The V gene end was trimmed by 8 bases and the J gene end by 8 bases; junction bases not matched to a gene: 6. The CDR3 runs to 12 residues. The CDR3 here is CASHGTGLEAFF. CDR3 bases: TGTGCCAGCCACGGGACAGGGTTGGAAGCTTTCTTT.

This clonotype was found many times. The chain combines TRBV20-1 with TRBJ2-2, with 7 bases lining up with TRBD1. From germline, CDR1 is DFQATT and CDR2 SNEGSKA (reference sequence). Losses at the gene ends were 0 bases for V and 6 bases for J; bases not matched to a gene: 4. This CDR3 region has 14 residues. The CDR3 region is CSARDGQAAGELFF. The CDR3 bases are TGCAGTGCTAGAGATGGACAGGCAGCCGGGGAGCTGTTTTTT.

This clonotype came up many times. The rearrangement links TRBV11-2 to TRBJ2-7; 10 bases are a match to TRBD2. V lost 4 bases and J lost 2; bases outside the gene matches: 8. This CDR3 contains 16 residues. Germline V gene data show CDR1 as SGHAT and CDR2 as FQNNGV. In DNA form, the CDR3 reads TGTGCCAGCAGCTGGGGGGGGACTAGCGTAGCCTACGAGCAGTACTTC. It encodes CASSWGGTSVAYEQYF.

This clonotype was recorded many times. CDR3 loop: CASSLVGSGVDNEQFF. CDR3 DNA sequence: TGCGCCAGCAGCTTGGTTGGTAGCGGGGTAGACAATGAGCAGTTCTTC. The rearrangement uses TRBV5-1 and TRBJ2-1; 8 bases match TRBD2. The V gene end was trimmed by 0 bases and the J gene end by 5 bases; junction bases not matched to a gene: 7. Germline CDR1 is SGHRS and CDR2 is YFSETQ. The CDR3 consists of 16 residues.

The chain is built from TRBV19 and TRBJ2-3; D tentatively fits TRBD1 or TRBD2 (5 bases each). Trimming removed 7 bases from V and 3 bases from J, with 17 bases in between. CDR3 size: 15 residues. Germline CDR1 reads LNHDA; CDR2 reads SQIVND (reference sequence). CDR3 nucleotides: TGTGCCAGTACCTTAGGGGACCTAAGGACAGATACGCAGTATTTT. Its protein product is CASTLGDLRTDTQYF.

This clonotype was recorded at least ten times. This chain links TRBV11-1 with TRBJ2-1; TRBD2 is a possible D gene (6 bases). The CDR3 is made up of 15 amino acids. V lost 1 base to trimming and J lost 2 bases, with 9 bases between them. The germline V gene encodes CDR1 SGHAT and CDR2 FQDESV (reference sequence). CDR3 coding DNA: TGTGCCAGCAGCTTAGGTCCGGGGGCCTACAATGAGCAGTTCTTC. As protein: CASSLGPGAYNEQFF.

This clonotype occurred many times. The V and J genes are TRBV15 and TRBJ2-2; no clear D. Germline CDR1 LNHNV, CDR2 YYDKDF (reference sequence). This CDR3 contains 13 residues. V was cut by 1 base and J by 6 bases, with 6 bases left in between. DNA for the CDR3: TGTGCCACCAGCAGAGCAGGACCCGGGGAGCTGTTTTTT. This codes for CATSRAGPGELFF.

This clonotype was recorded at least ten times. The V call is TRBV5-1, the J call TRBJ2-1; 8 bases line up with TRBD2. Per the germline V gene, CDR1 is SGHRS and CDR2 is YFSETQ. The CDR3 spans 13 residues. Trimming took 0 bases from V and 9 from J; bases not matched to a gene: 2. The CDR3 coding sequence is TGCGCCAGCAGCTTGGGTAGCGGGGCTGAGCAGTTCTTC. This encodes CASSLGSGAEQFF.

Ten or more counts support this clonotype. The chain employs TRBV28 and TRBJ2-1; a weak D match, TRBD2 (5 bases). V lost 1 base, J lost 8 bases, and 30 bases lay in between. In germline, CDR1 is MDHEN, CDR2 SYDVKM. The CDR3 extends over 20 amino acids. CDR3 sequence: CASSLLIGGREGTPGYEQFF. In DNA, the CDR3 is TGTGCCAGCAGTTTATTGATCGGTGGGCGTGAGGGCACTCCCGGCTATGAGCAGTTCTTC.

A few counts support this clonotype. The genes are TRBV28 and TRBJ2-1; D assignment may be TRBD1 or TRBD2 (7 bases each). The length of the CDR3 is 17 residues. Germline V gene sequence: CDR1 MDHEN, CDR2 SYDVKM. V gave up 2 bases and J gave up 6 bases, with 20 bases separating them. The CDR3 nucleotides read TGTGCCAGCAGTTTAAGCCCCAACAGGGGCGGGAGCAATGAGCAGTTCTTC. Protein sequence: CASSLSPNRGGSNEQFF.

This clonotype has at least ten counts. The germline gene is not matched at one end of the junction; a read error may be the cause. The chain recombines TRBV20-1 with TRBJ2-1, with D perhaps matching TRBD1 (6 bases). Germline loops: CDR1 DFQATT, CDR2 SNEGSKA (reference sequence). The CDR3 runs 11 residues. This chain's CDR3 is CSASIPPGQLF. For the CDR3, the DNA is TGCAGTGCTAGTATACCCCCAGGACAGCTCTTC.

At least ten counts were recorded for this clonotype. This chain uses TRBV28 with TRBJ1-6, with D uncertain. Germline CDR1 and CDR2: MDHEN and SYDVKM. The V end was cut by 6 bases, the J end by 7 bases, with 7 bases between. This CDR3 contains 12 residues. The CDR3 loop reads CASSFTNSPLHF. The CDR3 nucleotides are TGTGCCAGCAGCTTTACAAATTCACCCCTCCACTTT.

This clonotype was observed many times. The V call is TRBV11-2, the J call TRBJ1-2; D possibly corresponds to TRBD1 (5 bases). In germline, CDR1 is SGHAT, CDR2 FQNNGV. This CDR3 is 13 amino acids long. Trimming removed 1 base from V and 2 bases from J, with 5 bases in between. CDR3 DNA sequence: TGTGCCAGCAGCTTAGGGACAAACTATGGCTACACCTTC. This sequence encodes CASSLGTNYGYTF.

The sample holds many counts of this clonotype. V gene TRBV4-2 combines with J gene TRBJ2-3; the match to TRBD1 covers 9 bases. The germline CDR1 and CDR2 sequences are LGHNA and YNFKEQ. The CDR3 contains 15 residues. The V gene end was trimmed by 0 bases and the J gene end by 6 bases; junction bases not matched to a gene: 4. CDR3 in amino acids: CASSQDGGTGDTQYF. DNA of the CDR3: TGTGCCAGCAGCCAAGATGGAGGGACAGGGGATACGCAGTATTTT.

This clonotype was seen repeatedly, ten times or more. The chain has TRBV20-1 and TRBJ2-7; 7 nucleotides align to TRBD1. The CDR3 loop spans 13 amino acids. The V segment lost 6 bases and the J segment 3 bases; nucleotides outside the gene matches: 8. Germline-derived CDR1 and CDR2 are DFQATT and SNEGSKA (reference sequence). The CDR3 is CSAPTTGNYEQYF. The CDR3, as DNA: TGCAGTGCCCCTACGACAGGGAACTACGAGCAGTACTTC.

This chain connects TRBV25-1 to TRBJ2-5, with TRBD2 as a possible D gene (6 bases). V dropped 6 bases and J dropped 3 bases, with 8 bases sitting between them. Germline V CDR1 and CDR2: MGHDK, SYGVNS. The CDR3 has 12 amino acids. CDR3 DNA sequence: TGTGCCAGCAGCTGGGGGGAAGAGACCCAGTACTTC. Its protein product is CASSWGEETQYF.

Many counts were recorded for this clonotype. This chain connects TRBV7-2 to TRBJ2-3; TRBD2 aligns across 8 bases. Looked up from germline, CDR1 is SGHTA and CDR2 is FQGNSA. V shed 4 bases, J shed 0 bases, and the junction held 9 bases outside the gene matches. This CDR3 spans 17 amino acids. CDR3 in amino acids: CASSWSLAGDSTDTQYF. As DNA, the CDR3 is TGTGCCAGCAGCTGGAGTCTAGCGGGCGATAGCACAGATACGCAGTATTTT.